What follows is one TCR beta chain and its context. The antigen remains undetermined. 13 Jbeta primers and 60 Vbeta primers were used for the PCR. Using immunoSEQ multiplex PCR, the repertoire was profiled, and TCRdb retains in-frame clones only, with some absent. The sample has about 110,000 clones, about 80% seen once. This record comes from a study of cytomegalovirus exposure and HLA in healthy donors. This CDR3 comprises 15 residues. The germline V gene encodes CDR1 GTSNPN and CDR2 SVGIG (reference sequence). Trimming cost V 2 bases and J 1 base; bases outside gene matches: 5. Findings and caveats of the study: The authors later linked a missense DCLRE1C variant to TCR beta V- and J-gene trimming.

The sample taken for sequencing was PBMCs. The TCR sequence derives from a man in his thirties or forties in good health and CMV-seronegative. This chain uses TRBV30 with TRBJ1-3; 7 bases map to TRBD1. In DNA form, the CDR3 reads TGTGCCTGGAGTTCGAACAGGGGTTCTGGAAACACCATATATTTT. This sequence encodes CAWSSNRGSGNTIYF.